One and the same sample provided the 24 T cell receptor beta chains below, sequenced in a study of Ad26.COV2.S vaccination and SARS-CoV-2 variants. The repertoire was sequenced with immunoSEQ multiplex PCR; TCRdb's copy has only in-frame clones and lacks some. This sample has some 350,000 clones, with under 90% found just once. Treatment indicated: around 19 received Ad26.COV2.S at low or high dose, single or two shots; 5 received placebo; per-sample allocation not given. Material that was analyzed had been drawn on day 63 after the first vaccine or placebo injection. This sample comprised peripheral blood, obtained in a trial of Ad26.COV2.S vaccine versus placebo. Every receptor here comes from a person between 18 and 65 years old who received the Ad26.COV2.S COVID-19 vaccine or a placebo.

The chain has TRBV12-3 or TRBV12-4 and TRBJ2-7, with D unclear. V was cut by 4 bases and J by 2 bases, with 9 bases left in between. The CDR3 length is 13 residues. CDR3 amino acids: CASSSGGTYEQYV. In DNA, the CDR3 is TGTGCCAGCAGTTCCGGCGGAACCTACGAGCAGTACGTC.

The CDR3 here is CASSLARAVNTEAFF. CDR3 DNA: TGTGCCAGCAGCTTAGCGAGGGCAGTTAACACTGAAGCTTTCTTT. The chain carries TRBV7-6 and TRBJ1-1; no clear D gene. Trimming stripped 0 bases from V and 2 bases from J, with 10 bases between. The CDR3 spans 15 residues. Germline values: CDR1 SGHVS, CDR2 FNYEAQ.

As DNA, the CDR3 is TGTGCCACCAGCAGACACCTACAAGAGACCCAGTACTTC. Its translation is CATSRHLQETQYF. The genes are TRBV15 and TRBJ2-5; D remains unclear. This CDR3 has 13 amino acids. Germline CDR1 LNHNV, CDR2 YYDKDF (reference sequence). Trimming took 2 bases from V and 2 from J, leaving 6 bases between them.

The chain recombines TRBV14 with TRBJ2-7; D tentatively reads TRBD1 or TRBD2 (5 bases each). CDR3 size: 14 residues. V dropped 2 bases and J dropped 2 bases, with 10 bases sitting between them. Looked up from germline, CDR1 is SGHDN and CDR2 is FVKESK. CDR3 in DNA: TGTGCCAGCAGCCAACGGGACGGCACCTACGAGCAGTACTTC. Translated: CASSQRDGTYEQYF.

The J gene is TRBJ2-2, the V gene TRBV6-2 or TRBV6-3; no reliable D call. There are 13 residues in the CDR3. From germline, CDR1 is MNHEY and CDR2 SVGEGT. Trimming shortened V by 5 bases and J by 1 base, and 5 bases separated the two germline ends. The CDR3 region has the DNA TGTGCCAGCAGTATAATGAACACCGGGGAGCTGTTTTTT. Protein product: CASSIMNTGELFF.

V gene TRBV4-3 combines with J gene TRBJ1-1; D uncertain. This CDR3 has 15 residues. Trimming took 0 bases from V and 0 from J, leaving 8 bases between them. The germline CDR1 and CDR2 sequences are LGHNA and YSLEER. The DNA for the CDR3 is TGCGCCAGCAGCCAAGATAAGTACATGAACACTGAAGCTTTCTTT. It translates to CASSQDKYMNTEAFF.

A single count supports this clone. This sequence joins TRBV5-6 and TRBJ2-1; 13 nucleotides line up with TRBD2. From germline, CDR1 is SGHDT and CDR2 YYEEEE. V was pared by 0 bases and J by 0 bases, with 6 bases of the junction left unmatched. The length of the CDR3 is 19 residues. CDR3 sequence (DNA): TGTGCCAGCAGCTTGGGTGGACTAGCGGGGGCAAGCTCCTACAATGAGCAGTTCTTC. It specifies CASSLGGLAGASSYNEQFF.

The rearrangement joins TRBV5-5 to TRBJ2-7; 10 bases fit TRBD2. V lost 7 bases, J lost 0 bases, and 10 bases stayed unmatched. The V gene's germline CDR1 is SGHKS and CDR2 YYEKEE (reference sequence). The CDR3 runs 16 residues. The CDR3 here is CASRALAGDLSYEQYF. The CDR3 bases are TGTGCCAGCCGGGCGCTAGCGGGGGACCTCTCCTACGAGCAGTACTTC.

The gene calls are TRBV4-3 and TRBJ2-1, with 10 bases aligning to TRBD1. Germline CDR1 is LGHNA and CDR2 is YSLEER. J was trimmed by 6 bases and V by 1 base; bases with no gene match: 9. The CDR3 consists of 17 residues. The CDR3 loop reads CASSQVGSGQGRNEQFF. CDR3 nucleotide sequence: TGCGCCAGCAGCCAAGTAGGTTCGGGACAGGGGCGCAATGAGCAGTTCTTC.

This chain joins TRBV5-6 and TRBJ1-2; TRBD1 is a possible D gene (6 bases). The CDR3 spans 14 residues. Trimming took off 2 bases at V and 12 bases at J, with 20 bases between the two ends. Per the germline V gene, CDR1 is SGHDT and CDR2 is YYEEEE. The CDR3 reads CASSFEDSRMSNTF. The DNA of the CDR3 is TGTGCCAGCAGCTTTGAGGACAGCCGGATGTCCAACACCTTC.

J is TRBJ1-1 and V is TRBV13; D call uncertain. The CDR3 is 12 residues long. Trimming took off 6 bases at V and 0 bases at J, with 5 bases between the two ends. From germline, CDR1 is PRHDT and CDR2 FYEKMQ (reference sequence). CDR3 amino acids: CASRVMNTEAFF. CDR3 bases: TGTGCCAGCAGGGTCATGAACACTGAAGCTTTCTTT.

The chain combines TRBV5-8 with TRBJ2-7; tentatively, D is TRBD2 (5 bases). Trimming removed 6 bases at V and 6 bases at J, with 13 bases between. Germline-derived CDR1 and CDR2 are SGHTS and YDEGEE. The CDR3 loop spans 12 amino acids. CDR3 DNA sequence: TGTGCCAGCAAGCAGTGGGAGATCGAGCAGTACGTC. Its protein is CASKQWEIEQYV.

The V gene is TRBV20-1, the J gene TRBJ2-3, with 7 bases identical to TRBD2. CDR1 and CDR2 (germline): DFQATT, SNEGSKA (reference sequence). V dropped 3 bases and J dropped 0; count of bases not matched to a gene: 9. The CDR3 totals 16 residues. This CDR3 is CSASSYAGESTDTQYF. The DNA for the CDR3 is TGCAGTGCTAGTAGTTACGCGGGGGAGAGCACAGATACGCAGTATTTT.

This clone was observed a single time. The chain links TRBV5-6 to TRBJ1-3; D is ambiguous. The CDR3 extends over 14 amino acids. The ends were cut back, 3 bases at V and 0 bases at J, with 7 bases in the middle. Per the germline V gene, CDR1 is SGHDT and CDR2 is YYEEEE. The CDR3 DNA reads TGTGCCAGCAGCTCTATAGGCTCTGGAAACACCATATATTTT. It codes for CASSSIGSGNTIYF.

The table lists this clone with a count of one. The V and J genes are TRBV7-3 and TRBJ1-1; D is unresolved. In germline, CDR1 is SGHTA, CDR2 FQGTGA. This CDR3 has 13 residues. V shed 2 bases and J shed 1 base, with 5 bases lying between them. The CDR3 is CASSLAPNTEAFF. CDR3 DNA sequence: TGTGCCAGCAGCTTAGCTCCGAACACTGAAGCTTTCTTT.

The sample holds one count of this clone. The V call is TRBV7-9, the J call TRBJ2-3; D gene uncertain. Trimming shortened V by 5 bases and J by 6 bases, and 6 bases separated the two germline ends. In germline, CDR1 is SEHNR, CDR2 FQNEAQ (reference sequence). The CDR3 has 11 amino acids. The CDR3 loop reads CASSLWDTQYF. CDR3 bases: TGTGCCAGCAGCCTCTGGGATACGCAGTATTTT.

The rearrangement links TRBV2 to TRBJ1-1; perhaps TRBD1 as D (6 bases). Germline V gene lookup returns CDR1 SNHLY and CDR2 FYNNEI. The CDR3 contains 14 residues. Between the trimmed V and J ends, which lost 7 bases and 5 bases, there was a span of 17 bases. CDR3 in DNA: TGTGCCAGCAAAAACGGGGGGGCGAGGACTGAAGCTTTCTTT. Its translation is CASKNGGARTEAFF.

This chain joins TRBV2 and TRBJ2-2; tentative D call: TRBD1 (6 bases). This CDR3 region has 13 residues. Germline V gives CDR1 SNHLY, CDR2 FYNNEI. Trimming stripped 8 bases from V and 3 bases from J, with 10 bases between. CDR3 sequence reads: CASQGQDTGELFF. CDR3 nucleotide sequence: TGTGCCAGCCAGGGGCAGGACACCGGGGAGCTGTTTTTT.

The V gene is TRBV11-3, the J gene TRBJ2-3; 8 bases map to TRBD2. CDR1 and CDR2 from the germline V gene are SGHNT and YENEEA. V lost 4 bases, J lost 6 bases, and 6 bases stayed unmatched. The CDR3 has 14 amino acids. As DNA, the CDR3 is TGTGCCAGCAGCTCACCGACTAGCGAGGATACGCAGTATTTT. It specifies CASSSPTSEDTQYF.

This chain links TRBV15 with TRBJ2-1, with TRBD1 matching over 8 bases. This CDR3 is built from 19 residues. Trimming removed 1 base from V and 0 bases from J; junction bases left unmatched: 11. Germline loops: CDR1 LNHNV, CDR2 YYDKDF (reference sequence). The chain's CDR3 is CATSRGGDRYFSSYNEQFF. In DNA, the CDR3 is TGTGCCACCAGCAGAGGGGGGGACAGGTACTTTAGCTCCTACAATGAGCAGTTCTTC. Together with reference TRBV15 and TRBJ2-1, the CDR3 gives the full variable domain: DAMVIQNPRYQVTQFGKPVTLSCSQTLNHNVMYWYQQKSSQAPKLLFHYYDKDFNNEADTPDNFQSRRPNTSFCFLDIRSPGLGDTAMYLCATSRGGDRYFSSYNEQFFGPGTRLTVL.

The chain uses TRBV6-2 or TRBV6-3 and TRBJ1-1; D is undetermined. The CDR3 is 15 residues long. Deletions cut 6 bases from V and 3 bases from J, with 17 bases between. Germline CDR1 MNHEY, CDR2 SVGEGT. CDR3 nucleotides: TGTGCCAGCAGCCGCAACGCTCAGGCGGACACTGAAGCTTTCTTT. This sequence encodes CASSRNAQADTEAFF.

CDR3 sequence: CASRAGLSGMNTEAFF. The CDR3 DNA reads as TGTGCCAGTAGGGCAGGCCTAAGTGGAATGAACACTGAAGCTTTCTTT. This chain links TRBV19 with TRBJ1-1; D is undetermined. The CDR3 spans 16 residues. Trimming stripped 6 bases from V and 0 bases from J, with 17 bases between. The germline gives CDR1 LNHDA, CDR2 SQIVND (reference sequence).

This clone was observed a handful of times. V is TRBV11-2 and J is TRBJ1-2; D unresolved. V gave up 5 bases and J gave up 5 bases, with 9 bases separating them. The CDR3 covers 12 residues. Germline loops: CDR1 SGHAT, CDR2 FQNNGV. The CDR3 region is CASSHLLYGYTF. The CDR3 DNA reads TGTGCCAGCAGCCACCTCTTATATGGCTACACCTTC.

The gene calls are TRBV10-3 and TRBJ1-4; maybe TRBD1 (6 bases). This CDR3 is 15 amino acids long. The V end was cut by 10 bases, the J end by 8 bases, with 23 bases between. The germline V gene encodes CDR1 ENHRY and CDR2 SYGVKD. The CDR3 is CATRSAGGRGEKLFF. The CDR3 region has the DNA TGTGCCACACGAAGCGCCGGGGGCCGTGGAGAAAAACTGTTTTTT.